In its sample, the clone carrying this T cell receptor (beta chain) was seen a few times. The target antigen is unknown. This sample is drawn from a study of T cells in Graves' hyperthyroidism and ophthalmopathy. Germline trimming cut 5 bases from V and 3 bases from J; bases unmatched to any gene: 5. Germline CDR1 reads MNHEY; CDR2 reads SVGEGT. The CDR3 consists of 16 residues. Researchers amplified the TCR beta CDR3 regions from RNA transcripts. HTBI primers were employed in a first-round RT-PCR of the TCR CDR3. MiXCR, applied by TCRdb to the multiplex PCR reads, yields one record per CDR3 protein. The top ten clones hold roughly 50% of a sample with under 550,000 distinct CDR3 sequences, about 20% of them seen once. Study-level results: Peripheral blood also featured most of the thyroid clonotypes expanded above 0.001. In simple terms, a model built on 13 V-J features told ophthalmopathy apart from stable hyperthyroidism.

The V gene is TRBV6-2 or TRBV6-3, the J gene TRBJ2-2; TRBD2 agrees at 11 bases. The TCR comes from a man in his forties with Graves' ophthalmopathy. Source material: blood. CDR3 protein: CASSALLAGDTGELFF. As DNA, the CDR3 is TGTGCCAGCAGTGCCCTACTAGCGGGAGACACCGGGGAGCTGTTTTTT.